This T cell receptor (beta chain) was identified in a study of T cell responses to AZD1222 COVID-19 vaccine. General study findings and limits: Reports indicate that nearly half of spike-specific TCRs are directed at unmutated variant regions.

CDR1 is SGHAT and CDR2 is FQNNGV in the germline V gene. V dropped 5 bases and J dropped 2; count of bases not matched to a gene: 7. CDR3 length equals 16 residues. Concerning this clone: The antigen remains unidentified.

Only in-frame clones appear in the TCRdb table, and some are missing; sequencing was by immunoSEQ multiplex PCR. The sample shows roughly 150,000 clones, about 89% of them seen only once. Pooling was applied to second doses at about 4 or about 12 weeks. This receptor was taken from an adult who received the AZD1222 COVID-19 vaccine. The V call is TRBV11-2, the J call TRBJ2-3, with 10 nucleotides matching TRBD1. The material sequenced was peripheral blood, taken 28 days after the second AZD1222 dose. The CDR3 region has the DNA TGTGCCAGCAGCATCACCGGGACAGGGGTCACAGATACGCAGTATTTT. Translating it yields CASSITGTGVTDTQYF.